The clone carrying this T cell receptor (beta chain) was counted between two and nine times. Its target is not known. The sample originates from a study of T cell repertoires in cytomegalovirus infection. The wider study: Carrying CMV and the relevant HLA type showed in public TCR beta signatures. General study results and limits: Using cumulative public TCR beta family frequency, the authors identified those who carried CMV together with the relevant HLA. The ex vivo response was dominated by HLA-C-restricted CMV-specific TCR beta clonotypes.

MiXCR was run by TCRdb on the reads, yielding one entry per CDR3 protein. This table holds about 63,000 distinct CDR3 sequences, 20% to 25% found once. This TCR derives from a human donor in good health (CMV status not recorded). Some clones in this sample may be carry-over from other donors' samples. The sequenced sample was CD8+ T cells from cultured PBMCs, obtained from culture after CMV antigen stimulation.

Here the CDR3 reads CASGRGLEGTEAFF. CDR3 DNA sequence: TGTGCCAGCGGCCGGGGGCTAGAGGGCACTGAAGCTTTCTTT. This chain connects TRBV12-3 or TRBV12-4 to TRBJ1-1, with a tentative D call TRBD1 (6 bases). The CDR3 has 14 amino acids. Deletions cut 8 bases from V and 4 bases from J, with 17 bases between.